The present T cell receptor beta chain was sequenced within a study of T cell repertoires and HLA-DP antigens. Overall study findings and caveats: Average cumulative frequency of previously undetected clones was over 30% against one allele and 50% to 65% against the other.

Turning to this clone: The antigen is not known.

Germline V gives CDR1 LGHNA, CDR2 YNFKEQ. V was shortened by 4 bases and J by 0 bases, with 8 bases between the two germline ends. The CDR3 runs 14 residues. Untouched CD4+ T cells were isolated by negative selection, averaging about 98% purity. The primer mix covered 54 TRBV segments and 13 TRBJ segments. Libraries were prepared by immunoSEQ multiplex PCR; TCRdb keeps only in-frame clonotypes and omits some of them. The repertoire holds over 60,000 clones, with around 77% as singletons. This chain uses TRBV4-2 with TRBJ2-3; no clear D. The sequence derives from a man in his fifties or sixties in good health and CMV-seronegative. Sequenced: CD4+ T cells from PBMCs. CDR3 nucleotides: TGTGCCAGCAGCCCCAGCGTTAGCACAGATACGCAGTATTTT. It is translated as CASSPSVSTDTQYF.